The T cell receptor beta chain described here comes from a study of T-cell memory formation after mild COVID-19. On this clonotype itself: Its antigen is currently unknown.

CDR3 length: 17 amino acids. Trimming removed 5 bases from V and 2 bases from J; junction bases left unmatched: 9. The germline CDR1 and CDR2 sequences are SGHTA and FQGNSA. TCRdb passed the 5' RACE reads through MiXCR, listing each CDR3 protein once. The sample shows 360,000 or so distinct CDR3 sequences, 25% to 30% of them seen only once. Findings and caveats of the study: Later expanders leaned CD4+, whereas clones that contracted between day 15 and 85 were balanced CD4/CD8. Of the contracting clones, CD4+ ones lay mainly in CM and EM, and CD8+ ones in EMRA. A second wave of clones peaked on day 37, and their SARS-CoV-2 specificity went unconfirmed.

This rearrangement joins TRBV7-2 to TRBJ2-1; 10 positions agree with TRBD2. Input material: PBMCs or a T cell subset sorted from them (not recorded which). The sequence was collected from an adult woman who had mild COVID-19 (a few samples of this study predate the infection). Cell type and time point are not known. The CDR3 coding sequence is TGTGCCAGCAGCCTTAGCGGGGGGCCCTTTCCCTACAATGAGCAGTTCTTC. Amino acid sequence: CASSLSGGPFPYNEQFF.